A selection of T cell receptor beta chains follows, all from one sample in a study of blood T cell repertoires in COVID-19. The data were produced by immunoSEQ multiplex PCR, yet TCRdb's version contains in-frame clones alone and is incomplete. The sample lists over 400,000 clones; 88% were seen once. Material: PBMCs or T cells enriched from blood (not recorded which). The receptors stem from a woman in her fifties or sixties who had recovered from COVID-19. Each CDR3 is given without its conserved first and last residue. Fields, in order: V gene, J gene, CDR3 protein.

TRBV6-6	TRBJ1-5	ASSWALAGPQH
TRBV13	TRBJ2-7	ASSLGREAYEQY
TRBV5-1	TRBJ1-2	ASSLAGGAGYT
TRBV6-1	TRBJ2-2	ASSEVTGVSTGELF
TRBV9	TRBJ2-1	ASSVSGGEYNEQF
TRBV7-9	TRBJ1-2	ASSVGQGAGGYT
TRBV7-2	TRBJ1-5	ASSLTLSDQPQH
TRBV3-1/TRBV3-2	TRBJ1-2	ASSDTPYYGYT
TRBV12-5	TRBJ1-4	ASGPGIKHEKLF
TRBV11-2	TRBJ2-1	ASSLGRGHNEQF
TRBV5-1	TRBJ1-4	ASSLAGAPGGKLF
TRBV24-1	TRBJ2-2	ATSAEEGQITNTGELF
TRBV12-5	TRBJ2-3	ASGLRVAGEDTQY
TRBV28	TRBJ1-5	ASSLGTTFSNQPQH
TRBV29-1	TRBJ2-7	SVEDGDRGGYEQY
TRBV3-1/TRBV3-2	TRBJ1-3	ASSQVRDRGNTIY
TRBV21-1	TRBJ2-3	ASSPQRQPLPYITDTQY
TRBV2	TRBJ2-1	ASSGLAGDEQF
TRBV3-1/TRBV3-2	TRBJ2-3	ASSQAQPGLAGTQY
TRBV6-5	TRBJ1-3	ASRQISGNTIY
TRBV19	TRBJ2-2	ASQPTGGANGELF
TRBV7-2	TRBJ1-1	ASSSRDRNTEAF
TRBV19	TRBJ1-1	ASSTLGTTNTEAF
TRBV6-1	TRBJ2-5	ASSEDPGQSQETQY
TRBV7-6	TRBJ2-3	ASSFAGATDTQY
TRBV6-5	TRBJ2-1	ASIRGDEQF
TRBV14	TRBJ2-2	ASSPKGVATGELF
TRBV2	TRBJ1-1	ASSPFTEAF
TRBV4-1	TRBJ2-3	ASSLHPGATSTDTQY
TRBV4-1	TRBJ1-6	ASSQARRGSSYNSPLH
TRBV5-6	TRBJ1-2	ASSRLIVSRNNYGYT
TRBV28	TRBJ1-1	ASSLVHENTEAF
TRBV30	TRBJ1-3	AWRALPGNTIY
TRBV3-1/TRBV3-2	TRBJ1-4	ASSQAGQGEATNEKLF
TRBV12-3/TRBV12-4	TRBJ1-2	ASSQGQGYGYT
TRBV6-4	TRBJ1-1	ASSAWAGGLGTEAF
TRBV18	TRBJ1-4	ASSLIEGAANEKLF
TRBV5-5	TRBJ2-7	ASSLVSAYEQY
TRBV13	TRBJ2-5	ASSVGTVQETQY
TRBV19	TRBJ1-6	ASSTRRLNSPLH
TRBV7-2	TRBJ1-3	ASRLGTGVSGNTIY
TRBV5-4	TRBJ1-2	ASSLEGSSYGYT
TRBV3-1/TRBV3-2	TRBJ2-1	ASSLSGGLSSYNEQF
TRBV24-1	TRBJ1-5	ATSDINQPQH
TRBV2	TRBJ1-3	ANRGGDRGLSGNTIY
TRBV5-1	TRBJ1-4	ASSLGLGTDEKLF
TRBV9	TRBJ2-1	ASSVIGGSSNEQF
TRBV4-1	TRBJ1-1	ASSLHLSPGQGSTEAF
TRBV2	TRBJ1-6	ASSGWGQGGSPLH
TRBV19	TRBJ1-2	ATSHGTGHGYT
TRBV5-4	TRBJ2-2	ASSLDTSGGPNTGELF
TRBV19	TRBJ1-2	ASRLVQGRGYT
TRBV5-1	TRBJ1-5	ASSLSGNNQPQH
TRBV9	TRBJ2-3	ASSPRGDTSTDTQY
TRBV6-5	TRBJ1-1	ASSYDRGGTEAF
TRBV9	TRBJ1-5	ASSVGGTGGDRNQPQH
TRBV20-1	TRBJ2-2	SASRGAQKSTGELF